This T cell receptor beta chain was observed in a study of blood T cell repertoires in COVID-19. The CDR3 is 16 residues long. Germline values: CDR1 SEHNR, CDR2 FQNEAQ (reference sequence). V lost 1 base to trimming and J lost 5 bases; unmatched junction nucleotides: 6. Authors' analysis steps: Researchers report that nucleated cell counts were estimated from reference gene primer amplification. This table comes from immunoSEQ multiplex PCR, and its TCRdb copy is limited to in-frame clones, with some not included. V, J and clone size are those of that table, while D and trimming were read from the DNA. The sample has about 250,000 clones, roughly 85% seen once.

Material: peripheral blood. This chain uses TRBV7-9 with TRBJ1-3; 9 nucleotides align to TRBD1. The TCR comes from a man aged 50-60 years with active or convalescent COVID-19. The CDR3 DNA is TGTGCCAGCAGCTTAGATCCGGGACAGGGAAGAAACACCATATATTTT. This encodes CASSLDPGQGRNTIYF.